Shown below are 14 T cell receptor beta chains from a single sample sequenced in a study of blood T cell repertoires in COVID-19. Generated by immunoSEQ multiplex PCR, the TCRdb table keeps only in-frame clones and is missing some. The table has over 65,000 clones, around 90% seen once. Sequenced sample: peripheral blood. The receptors stem from a woman older than 75 with acute or convalescent COVID-19.

The chain couples TRBV28 to TRBJ1-1; possibly TRBD1 for D (6 bases). This CDR3 spans 14 amino acids. Trimming stripped 6 bases from V and 4 bases from J, with 15 bases between. Germline CDR1 and CDR2: MDHEN and SYDVKM. The CDR3 spells CASRAGAYSTEAFF. The CDR3 DNA follows: TGTGCCAGCAGGGCGGGGGCCTATAGCACTGAAGCTTTCTTT.

The V gene is TRBV5-6, the J gene TRBJ1-2, with D possibly being TRBD1 (6 bases). Germline V lookup: CDR1 SGHDT, CDR2 YYEEEE. Trimming stripped 0 bases from V and 8 bases from J, with 14 bases between. This CDR3 spans 14 amino acids. The CDR3 spells CASSLDRASSGYTF. In DNA, the CDR3 is TGTGCCAGCAGCTTGGACAGGGCGTCATCGGGCTACACCTTC.

Here the CDR3 reads CSVGWTRQNEQFF. As DNA, the CDR3 is TGCAGCGTTGGGTGGACTCGTCAAAATGAGCAGTTCTTC. This sequence joins TRBV29-1 and TRBJ2-1; D may be TRBD2 (5 bases). Germline-derived CDR1 and CDR2 are SQVTM and ANQGSEA. Trimming removed 4 bases from V and 7 bases from J, with 14 bases in between. The CDR3 has 13 residues.

The chain recombines TRBV5-1 with TRBJ2-2; TRBD2 matches 8 bases. With 4 bases clipped from V and 6 bases from J, the junction kept 11 bases outside the gene matches. There are 16 residues in the CDR3. CDR1 and CDR2 (germline): SGHRS, YFSETQ. CDR3 residues: CASSPGRGSISGELFF. The CDR3 region has the DNA TGCGCCAGCAGCCCCGGGAGGGGTTCGATATCCGGGGAGCTGTTTTTT.

This chain uses TRBV19 with TRBJ2-2, with TRBD1 identical over 8 bases. V lost 5 bases, J lost 7 bases, and 12 bases stayed unmatched. This CDR3 comprises 16 residues. Germline CDR1 is LNHDA and CDR2 is SQIVND (reference sequence). The CDR3 DNA reads TGTGCCAGTAGTCCAAGACAGGGGTTGGGGTTCGGGGAGCTGTTTTTT. Encoded protein: CASSPRQGLGFGELFF. The full variable domain, its missing parts supplied by reference TRBV19 and TRBJ2-2, is DGGITQSPKYLFRKEGQNVTLSCEQNLNHDAMYWYRQDPGQGLRLIYYSQIVNDFQKGDIAEGYSVSREKKESFPLTVTSAQKNPTAFYLCASSPRQGLGFGELFFGEGSRLTVL.

The V and J genes are TRBV4-2 and TRBJ2-4; 9 nucleotides align to TRBD2. Germline-derived CDR1 and CDR2 are LGHNA and YNFKEQ. J lost 3 bases, V lost 4 bases, and 4 bases had no gene match. This CDR3 comprises 15 residues. The CDR3 region is CASSPGGGGKNIQYF. CDR3 in DNA: TGTGCCAGCAGCCCTGGCGGGGGGGGCAAAAACATTCAGTACTTC.

The chain combines TRBV4-1 with TRBJ2-5, with D perhaps matching TRBD2 (5 bases). The CDR3 runs to 13 residues. V gave up 4 bases and J gave up 2 bases, with 8 bases separating them. In germline, CDR1 is MGHRA, CDR2 YSYEKL. CDR3 sequence reads: CASSRSGQETQYF. CDR3 DNA: TGCGCCAGCAGCCGGTCGGGACAAGAGACCCAGTACTTC.

This sequence joins TRBV19 and TRBJ1-1, with a weak D call TRBD1 (6 bases). CDR1 LNHDA and CDR2 SQIVND come from the germline V gene (reference sequence). This CDR3 is 16 amino acids long. The V end was cut by 1 base, the J end by 4 bases, with 16 bases between. This CDR3 is CASSIGAGARVTEAFF. CDR3 sequence (DNA): TGTGCCAGTAGTATAGGGGCAGGGGCTAGGGTCACTGAAGCTTTCTTT. Looking up the rest from reference TRBV19 and TRBJ1-1 gives the full variable domain: DGGITQSPKYLFRKEGQNVTLSCEQNLNHDAMYWYRQDPGQGLRLIYYSQIVNDFQKGDIAEGYSVSREKKESFPLTVTSAQKNPTAFYLCASSIGAGARVTEAFFGQGTRLTVV.

The V and J genes are TRBV9 and TRBJ2-1; the match to TRBD2 covers 10 bases. The CDR3 loop spans 16 amino acids. Germline V gene lookup returns CDR1 SGDLS and CDR2 YYNGEE. V was pared by 0 bases and J by 4 bases, with 4 bases of the junction left unmatched. CDR3 bases: TGTGCCAGCAGCGTAGGGCCTAGCGGGGGTTACAATGAGCAGTTCTTC. This translates into CASSVGPSGGYNEQFF.

This rearrangement joins TRBV27 to TRBJ2-5; D may be TRBD1 (5 bases). Trimming stripped 6 bases from V and 5 bases from J, with 16 bases between. Per the germline V gene, CDR1 is MNHEY and CDR2 is SMNVEV (reference sequence). This CDR3 is 14 amino acids long. This CDR3 is CASSLVWGFETQYF. The CDR3 region has the DNA TGTGCCAGCAGCCTGGTATGGGGCTTCGAGACCCAGTACTTC.

This chain joins TRBV24-1 and TRBJ2-1, with TRBD2 identical over 9 bases. In germline, CDR1 is KGHDR, CDR2 SFDVKD. Trimming at V came to 9 bases and at J to 8 bases, leaving 7 bases not matched to a gene. CDR3 length equals 13 residues. The CDR3 sequence is CATGTSIVDEQFF. CDR3 bases: TGTGCCACCGGGACTAGCATTGTGGATGAGCAGTTCTTC.

The chain uses TRBV6-1 and TRBJ2-1, with 9 bases lining up with TRBD2. Germline CDR1 reads MNHNS; CDR2 reads SASEGT. The CDR3 loop spans 17 amino acids. V was pared by 0 bases and J by 4 bases, with 7 bases of the junction left unmatched. CDR3 residues: CASSEALSGSRYNEQFF. As DNA, the CDR3 is TGTGCCAGCAGTGAAGCGCTTAGCGGGAGTAGGTACAATGAGCAGTTCTTC.

The chain employs TRBV11-2 and TRBJ2-1; D not certain. The CDR3 runs to 14 residues. CDR1 is SGHAT and CDR2 is FQNNGV in the germline V gene. V was shortened by 1 base and J by 4 bases, with 8 bases between the two germline ends. CDR3 DNA: TGTGCCAGCAGCTTAGTCCCTAGGTACAATGAGCAGTTCTTC. Residues: CASSLVPRYNEQFF.

CDR3 bases: TGTGCCAGCCGGACAGGGGTCAATCAGCCCCAGCATTTT. Translation: CASRTGVNQPQHF. This chain links TRBV2 with TRBJ1-5; 9 nucleotides agree with TRBD1. Germline-derived CDR1 and CDR2 are SNHLY and FYNNEI. V shed 8 bases, J shed 3 bases, and the junction held 2 bases outside the gene matches. CDR3 length: 13 amino acids. The full variable domain, its missing parts supplied by reference TRBV2 and TRBJ1-5, is EPEVTQTPSHQVTQMGQEVILRCVPISNHLYFYWYRQILGQKVEFLVSFYNNEISEKSEIFDDQFSVERPDGSNFTLKIRSTKLEDSAMYFCASRTGVNQPQHFGDGTRLSIL.